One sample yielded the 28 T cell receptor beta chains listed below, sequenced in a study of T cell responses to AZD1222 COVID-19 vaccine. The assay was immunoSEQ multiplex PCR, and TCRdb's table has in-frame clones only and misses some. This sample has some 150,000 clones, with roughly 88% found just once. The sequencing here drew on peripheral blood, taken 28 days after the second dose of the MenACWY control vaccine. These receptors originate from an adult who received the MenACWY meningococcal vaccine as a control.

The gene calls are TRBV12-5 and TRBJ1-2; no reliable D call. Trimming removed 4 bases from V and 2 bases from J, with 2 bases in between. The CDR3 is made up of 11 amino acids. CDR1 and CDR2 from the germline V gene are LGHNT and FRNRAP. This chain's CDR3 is CASGSNYGYTF. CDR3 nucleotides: TGTGCTAGTGGTTCCAACTATGGCTACACCTTC.

The CDR3 DNA reads as TGTGCCAGTACTCCTAGGGCTTCTAGTGAGCAGTTCTTC. Translation: CASTPRASSEQFF. The genes are TRBV19 and TRBJ2-1; D is uncertain. The CDR3 length is 13 residues. Trimming cost V 7 bases and J 9 bases, with 16 bases left between them. The germline CDR1 and CDR2 sequences are LNHDA and SQIVND (reference sequence).

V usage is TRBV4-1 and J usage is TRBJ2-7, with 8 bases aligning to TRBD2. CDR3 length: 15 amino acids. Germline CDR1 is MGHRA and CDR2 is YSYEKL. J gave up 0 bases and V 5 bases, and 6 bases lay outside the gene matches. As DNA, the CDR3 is TGCGCCAGCAGCGAGCGGGAGCGCCTCTCCTACGAGCAGTACTTC. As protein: CASSERERLSYEQYF.

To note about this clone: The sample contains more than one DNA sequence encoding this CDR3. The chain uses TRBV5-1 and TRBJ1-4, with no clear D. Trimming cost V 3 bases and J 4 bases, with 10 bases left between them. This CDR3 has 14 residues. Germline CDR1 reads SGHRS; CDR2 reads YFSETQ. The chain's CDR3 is CASSSGRDNEKLFF. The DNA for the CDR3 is TGCGCCAGCAGCTCCGGTAGGGATAATGAAAAACTGTTTTTT.

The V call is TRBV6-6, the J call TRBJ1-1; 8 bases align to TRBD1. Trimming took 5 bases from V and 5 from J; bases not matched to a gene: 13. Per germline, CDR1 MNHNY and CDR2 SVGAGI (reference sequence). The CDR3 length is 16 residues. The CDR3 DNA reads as TGTGCCAGCAGTCGATTCCCCGGGACAGGACGGACTGAAGCTTTCTTT. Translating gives CASSRFPGTGRTEAFF.

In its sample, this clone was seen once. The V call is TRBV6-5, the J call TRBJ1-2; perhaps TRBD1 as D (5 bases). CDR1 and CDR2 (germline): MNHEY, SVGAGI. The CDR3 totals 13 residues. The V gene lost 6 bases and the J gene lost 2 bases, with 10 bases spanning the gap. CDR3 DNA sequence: TGTGCCAGCAGACCCGACAGAAACTATGGCTACACCTTC. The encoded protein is CASRPDRNYGYTF.

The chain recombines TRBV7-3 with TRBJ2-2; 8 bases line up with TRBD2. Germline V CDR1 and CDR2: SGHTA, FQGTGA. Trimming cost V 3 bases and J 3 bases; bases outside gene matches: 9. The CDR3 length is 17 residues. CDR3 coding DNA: TGTGCCAGCAGCTTCCCCCCCGGGACTAGAGACACCGGGGAGCTGTTTTTT. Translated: CASSFPPGTRDTGELFF.

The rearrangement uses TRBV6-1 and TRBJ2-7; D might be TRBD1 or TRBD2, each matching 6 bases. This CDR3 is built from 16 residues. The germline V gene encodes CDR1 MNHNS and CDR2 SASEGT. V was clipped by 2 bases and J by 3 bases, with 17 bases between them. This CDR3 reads CASSESRGGGDYEQYF. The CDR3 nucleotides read TGTGCCAGCAGTGAATCGCGAGGGGGAGGAGACTACGAGCAGTACTTC.

CDR3 sequence reads: CSASARRGDTQYF. CDR3 bases: TGCAGTGCTAGTGCTAGGCGAGGTGATACGCAGTATTTT. This chain uses TRBV20-1 with TRBJ2-3; D uncertain. The CDR3 runs to 13 residues. Trimming shortened V by 3 bases and J by 6 bases, and 13 bases separated the two germline ends. Germline-derived CDR1 and CDR2 are DFQATT and SNEGSKA (reference sequence).

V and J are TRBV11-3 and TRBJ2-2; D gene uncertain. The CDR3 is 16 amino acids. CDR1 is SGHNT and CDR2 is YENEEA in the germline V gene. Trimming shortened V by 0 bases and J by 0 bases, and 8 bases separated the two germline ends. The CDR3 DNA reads TGTGCCAGCAGCTTAGACGGCGGCTCGAACACCGGGGAGCTGTTTTTT. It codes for CASSLDGGSNTGELFF.

The CDR3 region has the DNA TGTGCCTGGAGCCTCTCAGGGGACCAGCCCCAGCATTTT. It encodes CAWSLSGDQPQHF. The V call is TRBV30, the J call TRBJ1-5, with D perhaps TRBD1 (6 bases). This CDR3 has 13 residues. V lost 3 bases and J lost 7, with 13 bases in between. The germline CDR1 and CDR2 sequences are GTSNPN and SVGIG (reference sequence).

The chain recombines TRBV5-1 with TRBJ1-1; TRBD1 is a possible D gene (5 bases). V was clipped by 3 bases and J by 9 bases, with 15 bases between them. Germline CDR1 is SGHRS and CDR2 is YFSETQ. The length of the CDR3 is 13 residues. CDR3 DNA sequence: TGCGCCAGCAGCTCCATCTCAGGGATTCAAGCTTTCTTT. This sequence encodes CASSSISGIQAFF.

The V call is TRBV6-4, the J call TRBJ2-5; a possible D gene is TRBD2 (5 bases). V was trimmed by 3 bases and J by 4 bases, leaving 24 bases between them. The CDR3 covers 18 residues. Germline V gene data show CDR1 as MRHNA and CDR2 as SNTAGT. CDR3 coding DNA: TGTGCCAGCAGTGATCGCGCCGACGGTCTGGGGAGAGGAGAGACCCAGTACTTC. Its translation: CASSDRADGLGRGETQYF.

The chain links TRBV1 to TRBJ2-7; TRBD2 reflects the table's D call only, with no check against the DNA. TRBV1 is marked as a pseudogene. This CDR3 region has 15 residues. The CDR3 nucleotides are TGCACCAGCAGCCAAAGGCTAGCGGGAGTGAACGAGCAGTACTTC. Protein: CTSSQRLAGVNEQYF.

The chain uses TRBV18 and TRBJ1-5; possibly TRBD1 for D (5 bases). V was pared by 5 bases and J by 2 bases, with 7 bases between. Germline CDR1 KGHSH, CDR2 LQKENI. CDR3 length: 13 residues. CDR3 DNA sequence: TGTGCCAGCTCAGGGGGAGGCAATCAGCCCCAGCATTTT. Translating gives CASSGGGNQPQHF.

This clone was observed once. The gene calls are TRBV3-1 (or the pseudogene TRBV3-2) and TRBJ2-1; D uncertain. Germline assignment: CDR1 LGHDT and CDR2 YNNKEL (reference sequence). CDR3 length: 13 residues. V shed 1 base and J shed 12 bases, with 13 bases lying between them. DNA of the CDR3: TGTGCCAGCAGCCAAGGGTACTGGGCTTGGCAGTTCTTC. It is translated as CASSQGYWAWQFF.

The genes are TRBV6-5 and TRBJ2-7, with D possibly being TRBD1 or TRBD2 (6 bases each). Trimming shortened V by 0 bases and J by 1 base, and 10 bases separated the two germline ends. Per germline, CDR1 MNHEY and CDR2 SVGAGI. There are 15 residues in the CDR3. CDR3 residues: CASSYSRRGSYEQYF. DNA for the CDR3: TGTGCCAGCAGTTACTCGCGGAGGGGGTCCTACGAGCAGTACTTC.

The CDR3, as DNA: TGTGCCAGCGGTAAGACAGGGCGGGTTAGCAATCAGCCCCAGCATTTT. Translating it yields CASGKTGRVSNQPQHF. This rearrangement joins TRBV27 to TRBJ1-5; 7 nucleotides match TRBD1. V was clipped by 8 bases and J by 0 bases; unmatched bases: 10. CDR1 and CDR2 from the germline V gene are MNHEY and SMNVEV (reference sequence). The CDR3 is 16 amino acids.

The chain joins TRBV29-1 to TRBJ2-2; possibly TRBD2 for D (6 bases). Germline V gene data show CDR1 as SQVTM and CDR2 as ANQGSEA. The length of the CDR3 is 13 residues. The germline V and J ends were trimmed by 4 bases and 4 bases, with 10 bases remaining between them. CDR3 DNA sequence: TGCAGCGTTGCCGGGGGTCCCACCGGGGAGCTGTTTTTT. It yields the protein CSVAGGPTGELFF.

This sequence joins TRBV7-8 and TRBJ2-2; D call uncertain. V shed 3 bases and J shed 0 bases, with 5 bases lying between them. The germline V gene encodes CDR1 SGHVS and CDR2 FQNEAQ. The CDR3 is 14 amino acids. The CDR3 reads CASSFLANTGELFF. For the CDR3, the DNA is TGTGCCAGCAGCTTTTTGGCGAACACCGGGGAGCTGTTTTTT.

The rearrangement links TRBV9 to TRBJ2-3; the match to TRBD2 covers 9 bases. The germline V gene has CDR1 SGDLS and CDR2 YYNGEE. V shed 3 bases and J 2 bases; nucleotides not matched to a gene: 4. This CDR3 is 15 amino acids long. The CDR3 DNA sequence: TGTGCCAGCAGCGCTAGACTAGCGGACACAGATACGCAGTATTTT. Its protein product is CASSARLADTDTQYF.

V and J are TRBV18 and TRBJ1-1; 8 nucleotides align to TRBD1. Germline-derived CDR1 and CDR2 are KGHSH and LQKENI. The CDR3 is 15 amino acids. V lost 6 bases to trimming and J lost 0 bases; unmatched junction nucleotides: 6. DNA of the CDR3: TGTGCCAGCTCGCCCGGACAGGGACTGAACACTGAAGCTTTCTTT. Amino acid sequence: CASSPGQGLNTEAFF.

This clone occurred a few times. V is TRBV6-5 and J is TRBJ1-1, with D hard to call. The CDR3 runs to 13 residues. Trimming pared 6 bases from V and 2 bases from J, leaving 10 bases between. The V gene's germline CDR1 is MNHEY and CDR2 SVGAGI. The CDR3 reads CASSPLTNTEAFF. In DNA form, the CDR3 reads TGTGCCAGCAGCCCACTGACAAACACTGAAGCTTTCTTT.

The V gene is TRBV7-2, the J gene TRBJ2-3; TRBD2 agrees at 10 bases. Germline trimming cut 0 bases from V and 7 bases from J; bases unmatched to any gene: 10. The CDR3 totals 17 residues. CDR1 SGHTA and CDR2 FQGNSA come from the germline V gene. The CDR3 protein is CASSLALERGGRNTQYF. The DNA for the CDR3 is TGTGCCAGCAGCTTAGCGCTTGAGCGGGGGGGCCGAAATACGCAGTATTTT.

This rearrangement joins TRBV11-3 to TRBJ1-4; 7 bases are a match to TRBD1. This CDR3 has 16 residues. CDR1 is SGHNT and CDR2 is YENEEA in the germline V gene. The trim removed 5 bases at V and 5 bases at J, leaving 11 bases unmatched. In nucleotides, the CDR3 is TGTGCCAGCAGCGACGGGACAGCTACTACCAATGAAAAACTGTTTTTT. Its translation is CASSDGTATTNEKLFF.

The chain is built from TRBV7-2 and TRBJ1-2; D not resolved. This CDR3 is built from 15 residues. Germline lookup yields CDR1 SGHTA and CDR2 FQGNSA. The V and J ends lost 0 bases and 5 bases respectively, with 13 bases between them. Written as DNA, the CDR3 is TGTGCCAGCAGCTTAGCGCTGAGACCTGGTTATGGCTACACCTTC. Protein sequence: CASSLALRPGYGYTF.

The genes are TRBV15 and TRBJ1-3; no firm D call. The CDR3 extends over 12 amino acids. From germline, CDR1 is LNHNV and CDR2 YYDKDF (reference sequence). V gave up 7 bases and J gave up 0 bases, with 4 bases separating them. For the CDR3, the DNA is TGTGCCACCATGGGCTCTGGAAACACCATATATTTT. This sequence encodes CATMGSGNTIYF.

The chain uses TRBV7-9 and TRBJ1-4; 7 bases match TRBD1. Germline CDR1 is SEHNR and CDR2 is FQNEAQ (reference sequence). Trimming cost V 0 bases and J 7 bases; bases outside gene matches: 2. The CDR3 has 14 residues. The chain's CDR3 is CASSLAGTVEKLFF. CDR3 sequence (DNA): TGTGCCAGCAGCTTAGCAGGGACAGTTGAAAAACTGTTTTTT.